This paragraph reports one TCR beta chain. The table came from immunoSEQ multiplex PCR; TCRdb's copy has only in-frame clones and leaves some out. The sample has tens of thousands of clones, nearly 90% seen once. This specimen belongs to a study of blood T cell repertoires in COVID-19. Study summary: The origin of the acute and convalescent COVID-19 samples was the United States, Italy and Spain. PBMCs, B-cell-depleted T cells, or T cells provided the cDNA or gDNA that made up the material.

The receptor comes from a man in his sixties with acute or convalescent COVID-19. The specimen was peripheral blood.

CDR3 in DNA: TGTGCCAGCAGTTACGGGACAGGTCGATCCTACGAGCAGTACTTC. Translating gives CASSYGTGRSYEQYF. V and J are TRBV13 and TRBJ2-7; 8 bases align to TRBD1. The junction had 8 bases not matched to a gene; V was cut back by 6 bases and J by 1 base. This CDR3 is built from 15 residues. The germline gives CDR1 PRHDT, CDR2 FYEKMQ (reference sequence).